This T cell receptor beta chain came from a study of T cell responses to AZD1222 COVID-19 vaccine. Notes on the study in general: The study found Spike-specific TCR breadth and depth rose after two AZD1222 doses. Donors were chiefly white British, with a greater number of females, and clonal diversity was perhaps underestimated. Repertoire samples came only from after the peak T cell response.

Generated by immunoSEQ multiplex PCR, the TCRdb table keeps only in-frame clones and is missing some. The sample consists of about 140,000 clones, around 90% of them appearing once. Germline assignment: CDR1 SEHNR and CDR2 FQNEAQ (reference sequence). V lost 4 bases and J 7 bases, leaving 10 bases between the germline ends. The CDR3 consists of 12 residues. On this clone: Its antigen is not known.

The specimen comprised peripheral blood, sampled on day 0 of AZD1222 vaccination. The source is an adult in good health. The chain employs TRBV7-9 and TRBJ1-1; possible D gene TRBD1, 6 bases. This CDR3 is CASSYGQREAFF. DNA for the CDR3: TGTGCCAGCAGCTACGGACAGCGTGAAGCTTTCTTT.